The 15 T cell receptor beta chains below all came from one sample that was sequenced in a study of blood T cell repertoires in COVID-19. Libraries were prepared by immunoSEQ multiplex PCR; TCRdb keeps only in-frame clonotypes and omits some of them. This sample carries under 200,000 clones, approximately 87% of them seen once, and the ten largest clones take roughly 2.5%. Sequenced: peripheral blood. Receptors originate from a man aged 35 to 55 with active or convalescent COVID-19.

V gene TRBV9 combines with J gene TRBJ1-2; D may be TRBD1 (5 bases). This CDR3 contains 15 residues. Trimming took off 0 bases at V and 4 bases at J, with 13 bases between the two ends. CDR1 SGDLS and CDR2 YYNGEE come from the germline V gene. The DNA for the CDR3 is TGTGCCAGCAGCGTAGCGGACATTCTCAGCTATGGCTACACCTTC. Encoded protein: CASSVADILSYGYTF.

The gene calls are TRBV4-1 and TRBJ2-3; D gene unclear. The germline CDR1 and CDR2 sequences are MGHRA and YSYEKL. V was shortened by 0 bases and J by 4 bases, with 5 bases between the two germline ends. The CDR3 loop spans 13 amino acids. CDR3 protein: CASSQELSDTQYF. In DNA form, the CDR3 reads TGCGCCAGCAGCCAAGAACTCTCAGATACGCAGTATTTT.

The CDR3 nucleotides read TGTGCCAGCAGCGAAAGGACAGGGAGGGCCACTAGCACAGATACGCAGTATTTT. Residues: CASSERTGRATSTDTQYF. V and J are TRBV3-1 (or the pseudogene TRBV3-2) and TRBJ2-3; the D gene is possibly TRBD1 (8 bases). The V gene's germline CDR1 is LGHDT and CDR2 YNNKEL (reference sequence). Trimming took 5 bases from V and 0 from J, leaving 21 bases between them. This CDR3 region has 18 residues.

The chain links TRBV9 to TRBJ1-2; D ambiguous. The CDR3 has 13 amino acids. Germline CDR1 reads SGDLS; CDR2 reads YYNGEE. Trimming left V 3 bases short and J 4 bases short, with 10 bases between. CDR3 sequence: CASSDSLGYGYTF. The CDR3 nucleotides read TGTGCCAGCAGCGACAGCCTTGGCTATGGCTACACCTTC.

The chain carries TRBV18 and TRBJ1-4; 9 nucleotides agree with TRBD1. The CDR3 is 16 residues long. CDR1 KGHSH and CDR2 LQKENI come from the germline V gene. The V segment lost 0 bases and the J segment 7 bases; nucleotides outside the gene matches: 6. In DNA form, the CDR3 reads TGTGCCAGCTCACCACCAGTGGGACAGGGAGGTGAAAAACTGTTTTTT. Protein sequence: CASSPPVGQGGEKLFF. The full variable domain, with the rest looked up from reference TRBV18 and TRBJ1-4, is NAGVMQNPRHLVRRRGQEARLRCSPMKGHSHVYWYRQLPEEGLKFMVYLQKENIIDESGMPKERFSAEFPKEGPSILRIQQVVRGDSAAYFCASSPPVGQGGEKLFFGSGTQLSVL.

This chain connects TRBV5-1 to TRBJ1-2; 7 bases agree with TRBD1. Germline lookup yields CDR1 SGHRS and CDR2 YFSETQ. The CDR3 extends over 14 amino acids. The J segment lost 6 bases and the V segment lost 4 bases, leaving 9 bases of the junction unmatched. This CDR3 is CASSLGTVPDGYTF. Here the CDR3 DNA reads TGCGCCAGCAGCCTCGGGACAGTACCCGATGGCTACACCTTC.

This clone was detected a few times. The chain is built from TRBV6-5 and TRBJ1-3, with D perhaps matching TRBD1 (6 bases). V was trimmed by 6 bases and J by 0 bases, leaving 12 bases between them. Germline V lookup: CDR1 MNHEY, CDR2 SVGAGI. The CDR3 runs to 15 residues. DNA of the CDR3: TGTGCCAGCAGGACCGACAGGTTCTCTGGAAACACCATATATTTT. Protein: CASRTDRFSGNTIYF.

The CDR3 coding sequence is TGTGCCTGGAGTGGCAGACAGGGGTCCTATAATTCACCCCTCCACTTT. Protein: CAWSGRQGSYNSPLHF. The chain is built from TRBV30 and TRBJ1-6; TRBD1 agrees at 8 bases. The V and J ends lost 1 base and 1 base, in that order; junction bases with no gene match: 3. The CDR3 extends over 16 amino acids. Looked up from germline, CDR1 is GTSNPN and CDR2 is SVGIG (reference sequence).

V and J are TRBV7-2 and TRBJ2-2; perhaps TRBD2 as D (6 bases). V dropped 5 bases and J dropped 7 bases, with 14 bases sitting between them. CDR1 and CDR2 from the germline V gene are SGHTA and FQGNSA. This CDR3 contains 14 residues. The CDR3 spells CASSPTSQVGELFF. CDR3 coding DNA: TGTGCCAGCAGCCCCACTAGCCAAGTCGGGGAGCTGTTTTTT.

V gene TRBV6-1 combines with J gene TRBJ2-1; TRBD2 aligns across 8 bases. Unmatched junction bases numbered 5, after V lost 0 bases and J lost 4 bases. The length of the CDR3 is 16 residues. Per germline, CDR1 MNHNS and CDR2 SASEGT. CDR3 residues: CASSEASGGLYNEQFF. In nucleotides, the CDR3 is TGTGCCAGCAGTGAAGCCTCGGGGGGGCTTTACAATGAGCAGTTCTTC.

V usage is TRBV19 and J usage is TRBJ2-7; 7 bases agree with TRBD1. CDR1 is LNHDA, CDR2 SQIVND, per germline (reference sequence). V lost 10 bases and J lost 7; bases outside the gene matches: 13. The CDR3 has 13 amino acids. The CDR3 sequence is CATTTGPLGEQYF. The CDR3 DNA sequence: TGTGCCACCACGACAGGGCCCCTAGGGGAGCAGTACTTC.

This chain joins TRBV7-8 and TRBJ1-5; TRBD1 is a possible D gene (6 bases). Germline V gene data show CDR1 as SGHVS and CDR2 as FQNEAQ. The germline V and J ends were trimmed by 1 base and 6 bases, with 13 bases remaining between them. The CDR3 totals 15 residues. CDR3 residues: CASSLGSRGGQPQHF. The CDR3 DNA reads TGTGCCAGCAGCTTAGGTTCCAGGGGCGGTCAGCCCCAGCATTTT.

The chain links TRBV6-5 to TRBJ1-1, with 7 bases that match TRBD1. Per the germline V gene, CDR1 is MNHEY and CDR2 is SVGAGI. V lost 7 bases and J lost 5; bases outside the gene matches: 10. The CDR3 runs to 14 residues. This CDR3 is CASITTGKGTEAFF. The CDR3, as DNA: TGTGCCAGCATTACGACAGGGAAGGGGACTGAAGCTTTCTTT.

V is TRBV9 and J is TRBJ2-3; 7 bases are a match to TRBD2. The CDR3 has 15 residues. Germline-derived CDR1 and CDR2 are SGDLS and YYNGEE. The ends lost 1 base at V and 2 bases at J; junction bases unmatched: 4. Here the CDR3 DNA reads TGTGCCAGCAGCGTATTGAGCGGGACCACAGATACGCAGTATTTT. Amino acid sequence: CASSVLSGTTDTQYF.

The chain employs TRBV27 and TRBJ1-2; no firm D call. Germline CDR1 is MNHEY and CDR2 is SMNVEV (reference sequence). Trimming removed 0 bases from V and 4 bases from J, with 12 bases in between. The CDR3 sequence is 15 residues long. The CDR3 reads CASSLSGGQGYGYTF. The CDR3 DNA is TGTGCCAGCAGTTTATCCGGCGGGCAAGGCTATGGCTACACCTTC.